This record concerns one TCR beta chain sequence. What it binds is not known. The data derive from a study of regulatory T cells in long-lasting Graves disease. This sample's time point: persistent/refractory GD, antithyroid drugs over 5 years with positive TRAb. PBMC-extracted RNA yielded the TCR library. Losses at the gene ends were 5 bases for V and 1 base for J; bases not matched to a gene: 7. Germline V gene data show CDR1 as LNHDA and CDR2 as SQIVND (reference sequence). This CDR3 spans 15 amino acids. CDR3 regions were amplified by Arm-PCR using iRepertoire HTBI primers to build TCR beta libraries. TCRdb used MiXCR to reprocess the multiplex PCR reads, holding one entry per CDR3 protein. The data show 650,000 to 850,000 distinct CDR3 sequences, around 30% seen once. The study, taken as a whole, reports: Persistent Graves' disease cases displayed lower TCR diversity than newly diagnosed ones.

Here the sequenced sample was peripheral blood mononuclear cells (PBMCs), taken when the disease was refractory, from a patient treated with antithyroid drugs. V and J are TRBV19 and TRBJ1-1; the match to TRBD1 covers 7 bases. The sequence was collected from a female donor with Graves disease. CDR3 bases: TGTGCCAGTAGTTCAAGGACAGGCCAGAACACTGAAGCTTTCTTT. This sequence encodes CASSSRTGQNTEAFF.